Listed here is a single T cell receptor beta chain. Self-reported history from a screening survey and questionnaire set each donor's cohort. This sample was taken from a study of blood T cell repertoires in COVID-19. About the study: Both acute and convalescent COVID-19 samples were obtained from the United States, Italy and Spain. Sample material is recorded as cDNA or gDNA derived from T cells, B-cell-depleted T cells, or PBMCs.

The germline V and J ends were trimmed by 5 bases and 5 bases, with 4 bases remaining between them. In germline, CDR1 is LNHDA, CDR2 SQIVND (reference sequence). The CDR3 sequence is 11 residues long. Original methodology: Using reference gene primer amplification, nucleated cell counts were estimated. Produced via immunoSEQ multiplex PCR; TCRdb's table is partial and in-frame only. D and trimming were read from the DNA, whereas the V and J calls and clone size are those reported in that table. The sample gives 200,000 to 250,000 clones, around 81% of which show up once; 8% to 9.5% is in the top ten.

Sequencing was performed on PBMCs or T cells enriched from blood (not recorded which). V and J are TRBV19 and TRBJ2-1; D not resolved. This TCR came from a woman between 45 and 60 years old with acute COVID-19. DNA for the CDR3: TGTGCCAGTAGTTCCAACAATGAGCAGTTCTTC. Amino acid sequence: CASSSNNEQFF.